This T cell receptor beta chain was sequenced for a study of molecular identifiers for immune sequencing clone quantification. Previously described methods with listed TCR primers produced the bulk TCR libraries. Each CDR3 protein gets one entry after TCRdb re-called the PCR reads with MiXCR. The sample lists around 480,000 distinct CDR3 sequences, approximately 25% occurring once. Notes on the study in general: In CMV-specific effectors, clones above 20 copies held over 97% of molecules; naive, under 1%. Even with more than 950,000 naive cells present, spiked Jurkat TCR RNA from one cell was reportedly detectable.

CDR1 MNHEY and CDR2 SMNVEV come from the germline V gene (reference sequence). This CDR3 contains 14 residues. V shed 4 bases and J shed 1 base, with 10 bases lying between them. This clonotype was seen repeatedly, ten times or more. Its antigen is not known. The V gene is TRBV27, the J gene TRBJ1-1; D perhaps matches TRBD1 (5 bases). This TCR was sampled from a human donor in good health. Some libraries in this study had Jurkat cell RNA spiked in. Source material: naive CD8+ T cells from blood, with Jurkat cell RNA spiked in. As for subset: FACS-sorted CD8+CD4-CCR7+CD45RA+ naive T cells. CDR3 loop: CASSSTDRNTEAFF. CDR3 sequence (DNA): TGTGCCAGCAGTTCAACCGACAGGAACACTGAAGCTTTCTTT.